These 13 T cell receptor beta chains were all obtained from the same sample, sequenced in a study of T cells in Graves' hyperthyroidism and ophthalmopathy. RNA transcripts provided the source from which TCR beta CDR3 regions were amplified. The HTBI set primed first-round TCR CDR3 RT-PCR. Via MiXCR, TCRdb re-called the multiplex PCR reads, giving one row per CDR3 protein. The table records around 300,000 distinct CDR3 sequences, about an eighth of them present only once. Sequenced sample: blood. The receptors were gathered from a woman aged 25 to 45 with Graves' hyperthyroidism that later progressed to Graves' ophthalmopathy.

This clonotype appeared many times. V gene TRBV7-2 combines with J gene TRBJ2-7; 7 nucleotides agree with TRBD1. V trimming: 4 bases; J trimming: 4 bases; junction bases outside the gene matches: 7. Germline V lookup: CDR1 SGHTA, CDR2 FQGNSA. CDR3 length: 14 residues. The CDR3 sequence: CASSSSRDSYEQYF. CDR3 sequence (DNA): TGTGCCAGCAGCTCGTCCCGGGACAGTTACGAGCAGTACTTC. Full variable domain (outside the CDR3, taken from reference TRBV7-2 and TRBJ2-7): GAGVSQSPSNKVTEKGKDVELRCDPISGHTALYWYRQSLGQGLEFLIYFQGNSAPDKSGLPSDRFSAERTGGSVSTLTIQRTQQEDSAVYLCASSSSRDSYEQYFGPGTRLTVT.

CDR3 in DNA: TGCGCCAGCAGCTCCTCGAGCGGGTTGTACACAGATACGCAGTATTTT. It specifies CASSSSSGLYTDTQYF. V gene TRBV5-1 combines with J gene TRBJ2-3, with D possibly being TRBD2 (6 bases). The length of the CDR3 is 16 residues. Between the trimmed V and J ends, which lost 3 bases and 2 bases, there was a span of 16 bases. CDR1 SGHRS and CDR2 YFSETQ come from the germline V gene.

This clonotype was seen ten or more times. The chain couples TRBV20-1 to TRBJ2-3; D is possibly TRBD2 (6 bases). The CDR3 covers 16 residues. Germline V CDR1 and CDR2: DFQATT, SNEGSKA (reference sequence). Between the trimmed V and J ends, which lost 1 base and 6 bases, there was a span of 20 bases. This CDR3 is CSARGDSPFRTDTQYF. For the CDR3, the DNA is TGCAGTGCTAGAGGGGACTCCCCCTTCCGGACCGATACGCAGTATTTT.

At least ten counts were recorded for this clonotype. The chain carries TRBV11-2 and TRBJ2-7; TRBD1 is a possible D gene (5 bases). From germline, CDR1 is SGHAT and CDR2 FQNNGV. Between the trimmed V and J ends, which lost 0 bases and 4 bases, there was a span of 10 bases. The length of the CDR3 is 14 residues. The DNA of the CDR3 is TGTGCCAGCAGCTTAGAGGCAGGGCAGTACGAGCAGTACTTC. Its protein product is CASSLEAGQYEQYF.

This clonotype was picked up many times. This chain joins TRBV18 and TRBJ1-3; no reliable D call. CDR3 size: 15 residues. Germline values: CDR1 KGHSH, CDR2 LQKENI. Trimming took 2 bases from V and 4 from J, leaving 12 bases between them. The CDR3 is CASSPGPPAGNTIYF. CDR3 bases: TGTGCCAGCTCACCAGGGCCTCCAGCGGGAAACACCATATATTTT. Filled out from reference TRBV18 and TRBJ1-3, the complete variable domain reads NAGVMQNPRHLVRRRGQEARLRCSPMKGHSHVYWYRQLPEEGLKFMVYLQKENIIDESGMPKERFSAEFPKEGPSILRIQQVVRGDSAAYFCASSPGPPAGNTIYFGEGSWLTVV.

This clonotype was seen ten or more times. V gene TRBV5-1 combines with J gene TRBJ1-3, with unresolved D. In germline, CDR1 is SGHRS, CDR2 YFSETQ. The V end was cut by 3 bases, the J end by 0 bases, with 10 bases between. The CDR3 loop spans 15 amino acids. The CDR3 spells CASSSAGPSGNTIYF. CDR3 in DNA: TGCGCCAGCAGCTCCGCTGGACCCTCTGGAAACACCATATATTTT.

This clonotype was found many times. The CDR3 coding sequence is TGTGCCAGCAGCCTCCCCCCCGGACTAGCATCCGAGCAGTACTTC. It encodes CASSLPPGLASEQYF. J is TRBJ2-7 and V is TRBV7-2; TRBD2 agrees at 8 bases. The V and J ends lost 5 bases and 6 bases, in that order; junction bases with no gene match: 12. Germline V gene sequence: CDR1 SGHTA, CDR2 FQGNSA. CDR3 length: 15 residues.

The sample holds many counts of this clonotype. The CDR3 reads CASSYSIAGGPGEQFF. The CDR3 bases are TGTGCCAGCAGTTACTCGATTGCGGGAGGGCCGGGTGAGCAGTTCTTC. The J gene is TRBJ2-1, the V gene TRBV6-5; 9 bases align to TRBD2. The CDR3 totals 16 residues. V lost 0 bases, J lost 9 bases, and 9 bases stayed unmatched. Germline CDR1 reads MNHEY; CDR2 reads SVGAGI.

This clonotype was counted a few times. A clone one base away is much larger, so this may be a read error. The chain is built from TRBV2 and TRBJ1-5; TRBD1 matches 8 bases. After removal of 6 bases from V and 2 bases from J, the junction contained 3 bases not matched to a gene. The CDR3 has 14 amino acids. Germline CDR1 is SNHLY and CDR2 is FYNNEI. The CDR3: CASRGGQGNQPQHF. The CDR3 nucleotides are TGTGCCAGCAGGGGGGGACAGGGCAATCAGCCCCAGCATTTT.

This clonotype came up many times. This chain uses TRBV9 with TRBJ2-7; 9 positions agree with TRBD1. There are 15 residues in the CDR3. With V trimmed by 3 bases and J by 6 bases, 10 bases remained unmatched. CDR1 SGDLS and CDR2 YYNGEE come from the germline V gene. The CDR3 DNA is TGTGCCAGCAGCGGACCGGGACAGGGCAGTCCCGAGCAGTACTTC. Translation: CASSGPGQGSPEQYF.

This clonotype was detected ten times or more. V gene TRBV18 combines with J gene TRBJ2-5; the D gene is possibly TRBD1 (6 bases). The germline gives CDR1 KGHSH, CDR2 LQKENI. The CDR3 has 15 residues. Trimming pared 0 bases from V and 5 bases from J, leaving 13 bases between. CDR3 coding DNA: TGTGCCAGCTCACCACCGGGAAGGGGGTTGGAGACCCAGTACTTC. It encodes CASSPPGRGLETQYF.

This clonotype was observed many times. The chain uses TRBV29-1 and TRBJ2-1, with TRBD1 matching 7 bases. Trimming took 4 bases from V and 7 from J; bases not matched to a gene: 19. Germline V CDR1 and CDR2: SQVTM, ANQGSEA. CDR3 length: 17 residues. CDR3 amino acids: CSVGLGRDSTLGNEQFF. The CDR3 nucleotides are TGCAGCGTTGGGCTAGGCCGGGACAGTACCCTGGGGAATGAGCAGTTCTTC.

The rearrangement links TRBV4-3 to TRBJ2-2; TRBD1 or TRBD2 may be the D gene (5 bases each). The V gene lost 0 bases and the J gene lost 6 bases, with 8 bases spanning the gap. The CDR3 spans 14 residues. CDR1 is LGHNA, CDR2 YSLEER, per germline. CDR3 in amino acids: CASSQERGAGELFF. CDR3 coding DNA: TGCGCCAGCAGCCAAGAGAGGGGAGCCGGGGAGCTGTTTTTT.